A single sample gave rise to the 8 T cell receptor beta chains below, sequenced in a study of CD8 T cells in Susac syndrome. Random hexamers served to reverse transcribe about 0.5 to 1 ug RNA. Using its own MiXCR run on the immunoSEQ multiplex PCR reads, TCRdb lists one record per CDR3 protein. Here the sample spans 77,000 or so distinct CDR3 sequences, approximately 94% being singletons. The sample was CD8+ T cells from PBMCs. The receptors were sampled from a human donor with multiple sclerosis.

This CDR3 reads CASSPGTPTPTDTQYF. Written as DNA, the CDR3 is TGTGCCAGCAGTCCCGGGACCCCGACGCCCACAGATACGCAGTATTTT. This chain links TRBV6-6 with TRBJ2-3; D may correspond to TRBD1 or TRBD2 (5 bases each). The CDR3 extends over 16 amino acids. CDR1 MNHNY and CDR2 SVGAGI come from the germline V gene (reference sequence). V lost 5 bases to trimming and J lost 2 bases, with 17 bases between them.

This chain uses TRBV3-1 with TRBJ2-1; 8 bases align to TRBD2. Losses at the gene ends were 1 base for V and 4 bases for J; bases not matched to a gene: 3. Germline V gene sequence: CDR1 LGHDT, CDR2 YNNKEL (reference sequence). The CDR3 runs 15 residues. CDR3 residues: CASSQGSGRYNEQFF. The CDR3 nucleotides are TGTGCCAGCAGCCAAGGCAGCGGGAGATACAATGAGCAGTTCTTC.

The chain carries TRBV5-1 and TRBJ1-1, with 7 nucleotides matching TRBD1. With V trimmed by 4 bases and J by 5 bases, 8 bases remained unmatched. In germline, CDR1 is SGHRS, CDR2 YFSETQ. This CDR3 comprises 14 residues. CDR3 nucleotide sequence: TGCGCCAGCAGCGGGCAGGGGGGAGTTACTGAAGCTTTCTTT. Its protein is CASSGQGGVTEAFF.

The chain uses TRBV5-4 and TRBJ2-3, with 7 bases aligning to TRBD1. CDR3 length equals 15 residues. In germline, CDR1 is SGHNT, CDR2 YYREEE (reference sequence). The trim removed 4 bases at V and 2 bases at J, leaving 7 bases unmatched. The CDR3 here is CASSQGQLVTDTQYF. The CDR3 DNA sequence: TGTGCCAGCAGCCAGGGACAGCTAGTCACAGATACGCAGTATTTT.

V usage is TRBV4-2 and J usage is TRBJ2-7; D possibly corresponds to TRBD2 (5 bases). This CDR3 contains 15 residues. Germline values: CDR1 LGHNA, CDR2 YNFKEQ. The germline V and J ends were trimmed by 0 bases and 7 bases, with 16 bases remaining between them. The CDR3 DNA reads TGTGCCAGCAGCCAAGAGTCTGAGATCTCGGGGGAGCAGTACTTC. This sequence encodes CASSQESEISGEQYF.

This clonotype showed up just a few times. The V call is TRBV6-5, the J call TRBJ2-5, with TRBD2 identical over 7 bases. Germline loops: CDR1 MNHEY, CDR2 SVGAGI. CDR3 size: 15 residues. With 4 bases clipped from V and 2 bases from J, the junction kept 7 bases outside the gene matches. CDR3 coding DNA: TGTGCCAGCAGTTCCTTGGCGGGAGAGCAAGAGACCCAGTACTTC. Translating gives CASSSLAGEQETQYF.

The chain has TRBV27 and TRBJ2-7; no definite D call. Trimming stripped 0 bases from V and 4 bases from J, with 7 bases between. Per the germline V gene, CDR1 is MNHEY and CDR2 is SMNVEV (reference sequence). The CDR3 has 13 residues. The CDR3 region is CASSLSLAYEQYF. The DNA of the CDR3 is TGTGCCAGCAGTTTATCGTTGGCATACGAGCAGTACTTC.

This clonotype was seen a single time. The V and J genes are TRBV27 and TRBJ2-3; D is possibly TRBD2 (6 bases). CDR1 is MNHEY and CDR2 is SMNVEV in the germline V gene (reference sequence). Trimming left V 5 bases short and J 3 bases short, with 18 bases between. The CDR3 covers 16 residues. DNA for the CDR3: TGTGCCAGCAGTACCCCCGTGGGACTGGGGACAGATACGCAGTATTTT. It encodes CASSTPVGLGTDTQYF.